The next 23 T cell receptor beta chains were all read from a single sample in a study of blood T cells in healthy people across ages. A second 7 to 11 cycle PCR used barcoded and J-beta primers. Using its own MiXCR run on the 5' RACE reads, TCRdb lists one record per CDR3 protein. The repertoire holds over a million distinct CDR3 sequences, with 40% to 45% as singletons. The sequenced sample was blood. These receptors originate from a woman aged 60-75 years in good health.

This clonotype turned up a few times. The chain recombines TRBV12-3 or TRBV12-4 with TRBJ2-1, with unresolved D. Trimming pared 7 bases from V and 1 base from J, leaving 20 bases between. The CDR3 is made up of 17 amino acids. CDR3: CASTTKKGLESYNEQFF. The CDR3 nucleotides are TGTGCCAGCACCACGAAAAAAGGTCTTGAGTCCTACAATGAGCAGTTCTTC.

V usage is TRBV7-8 and J usage is TRBJ2-5; 14 nucleotides agree with TRBD2. V lost 5 bases to trimming and J lost 11 bases; unmatched junction nucleotides: 13. The CDR3 runs 16 residues. Germline V gene lookup returns CDR1 SGHVS and CDR2 FQNEAQ. This chain's CDR3 is CASSPAGTSGSWEQYF. The CDR3 DNA follows: TGTGCCAGCAGCCCAGCTGGGACTAGCGGGAGTTGGGAGCAGTACTTC.

In its sample, this clonotype was seen once. The V call is TRBV4-1, the J call TRBJ1-5, with TRBD1 identical over 10 bases. The junction had 1 base not matched to a gene; V was cut back by 1 base and J by 1 base. The CDR3 runs to 16 residues. Germline V CDR1 and CDR2: MGHRA, YSYEKL. The CDR3 spells CASSQGGQGSNQPQHF. The CDR3 DNA reads as TGCGCCAGCAGCCAAGGGGGACAGGGGAGCAATCAGCCCCAGCATTTT.

The table lists this clonotype with a count of one. This sequence joins TRBV20-1 and TRBJ2-7; D may be TRBD2 (6 bases). The CDR3 covers 13 residues. CDR1 DFQATT and CDR2 SNEGSKA come from the germline V gene (reference sequence). Deletions cut 2 bases from V and 6 bases from J, with 14 bases between. For the CDR3, the DNA is TGCAGTGCTAGACCTAGCGAGAAATCCGAGCAGTACTTC. Its protein product is CSARPSEKSEQYF.

The V call is TRBV20-1, the J call TRBJ2-1; weak D call: TRBD2 (6 bases). Trimming cost V 3 bases and J 4 bases, with 10 bases left between them. In germline, CDR1 is DFQATT, CDR2 SNEGSKA (reference sequence). The CDR3 has 13 amino acids. The DNA of the CDR3 is TGCAGTGCTAGTCTGGCGGGGTACAATGAGCAGTTCTTC. Amino acids: CSASLAGYNEQFF.

The J gene is TRBJ2-5, the V gene TRBV6-1; the D gene is possibly TRBD1 (8 bases). Trimming removed 5 bases from V and 7 bases from J, with 29 bases in between. Germline assignment: CDR1 MNHNS and CDR2 SASEGT. The CDR3 extends over 18 amino acids. CDR3 region: CASSQLLQGGPRAGTQYF. The CDR3 region has the DNA TGTGCCAGCAGTCAGTTATTACAGGGGGGGCCTCGGGCTGGGACCCAGTACTTC.

This chain links TRBV7-9 with TRBJ2-7; 8 bases fit TRBD1. The V segment lost 4 bases and the J segment 4 bases; nucleotides outside the gene matches: 9. The germline gives CDR1 SEHNR, CDR2 FQNEAQ (reference sequence). The CDR3 has 15 amino acids. Here the CDR3 DNA reads TGTGCCAGCAGCTCCACCGAGACAGGGGAATACGAGCAGTACTTC. Amino acid sequence: CASSSTETGEYEQYF.

The chain uses TRBV11-2 and TRBJ2-7; D might be TRBD2 (6 bases). The CDR3 sequence is 15 residues long. Per germline, CDR1 SGHAT and CDR2 FQNNGV. The V gene lost 2 bases and the J gene lost 2 bases, with 13 bases spanning the gap. The CDR3, as DNA: TGTGCCAGCAGCTTATCGGACGGGGGAACCTACGAGCAGTACTTC. It translates to CASSLSDGGTYEQYF.

The chain uses TRBV7-9 and TRBJ2-1, with D possibly being TRBD1 (6 bases). The ends were cut back, 6 bases at V and 4 bases at J, with 13 bases in the middle. CDR3 length: 14 amino acids. CDR1 and CDR2 (germline): SEHNR, FQNEAQ (reference sequence). The CDR3 here is CASSDEGGYNEQFF. In DNA form, the CDR3 reads TGTGCCAGCAGTGACGAAGGGGGATACAATGAGCAGTTCTTC.

The V call is TRBV6-5, the J call TRBJ1-2, with 8 bases aligning to TRBD1. The CDR3 runs to 17 residues. Per germline, CDR1 MNHEY and CDR2 SVGAGI. Losses at the gene ends were 6 bases for V and 4 bases for J; bases not matched to a gene: 16. The CDR3 protein is CASRVNYRGLALYGYTF. Written as DNA, the CDR3 is TGTGCCAGCAGAGTGAATTACAGGGGGTTAGCTCTCTATGGCTACACCTTC.

V gene TRBV7-9 combines with J gene TRBJ1-1; 7 bases match TRBD1. The V gene's germline CDR1 is SEHNR and CDR2 FQNEAQ (reference sequence). The CDR3 extends over 13 amino acids. V shed 3 bases and J 10 bases; nucleotides not matched to a gene: 8. For the CDR3, the DNA is TGTGCCAGCAGCTTGCTGACCCCAGGGGGAGCTTTCTTT. It translates to CASSLLTPGGAFF.

The chain has TRBV6-2 or TRBV6-3 and TRBJ2-1; TRBD2 agrees at 8 bases. Unmatched junction bases numbered 6, after V lost 2 bases and J lost 6 bases. Germline-derived CDR1 and CDR2 are MNHEY and SVGEGT. The CDR3 is 15 amino acids. The CDR3 loop is CASSYAVAGLNEQFF. CDR3 sequence (DNA): TGTGCCAGCAGTTACGCGGTAGCGGGGCTCAATGAGCAGTTCTTC.

The CDR3 reads CASSYMDTNNEQFF. CDR3 DNA sequence: TGTGCCAGCAGTTATATGGACACAAACAATGAGCAGTTCTTC. V and J are TRBV27 and TRBJ2-1; D is possibly TRBD1 (5 bases). V was clipped by 4 bases and J by 5 bases, with 12 bases between them. Germline V CDR1 and CDR2: MNHEY, SMNVEV (reference sequence). The CDR3 covers 14 residues.

This chain links TRBV28 with TRBJ2-5, with a tentative D call TRBD1 (5 bases). V was clipped by 1 base and J by 5 bases, with 14 bases between them. Germline V gene data show CDR1 as MDHEN and CDR2 as SYDVKM. The CDR3 covers 15 residues. The CDR3 is CASSLSSGYGETQYF. The CDR3 nucleotides read TGTGCCAGCAGTTTATCTTCAGGGTACGGGGAGACCCAGTACTTC.

This clonotype appeared a single time. This clone may be a read error of a much larger clone one base away. V and J are TRBV6-6 and TRBJ2-3; 7 bases are shared with TRBD2. Germline loops: CDR1 MNHNY, CDR2 SVGAGI (reference sequence). The length of the CDR3 is 14 residues. After removal of 5 bases from V and 5 bases from J, the junction contained 7 bases not matched to a gene. The CDR3 coding sequence is TGTGCCAGCAGTACCACGGGGGGAATAGATACGCAGTATTTT. It yields the protein CASSTTGGIDTQYF.

The chain couples TRBV4-2 to TRBJ2-7, with D possibly being TRBD1 (6 bases). The germline CDR1 and CDR2 sequences are LGHNA and YNFKEQ. The CDR3 totals 16 residues. V shed 4 bases and J shed 2 bases, with 18 bases lying between them. The CDR3 DNA reads TGTGCCAGCAGCCCCAGGGGCGGAGACCTAGCCTACGAGCAGTACTTC. This sequence encodes CASSPRGGDLAYEQYF.

The chain joins TRBV5-6 to TRBJ2-7; either TRBD1 or TRBD2 may fit D (5 bases each). Trimming cost V 3 bases and J 0 bases, with 7 bases left between them. The CDR3 totals 13 residues. Germline assignment: CDR1 SGHDT and CDR2 YYEEEE. The CDR3 region is CASSWDVSYEQYF. CDR3 bases: TGTGCCAGCAGCTGGGACGTCTCCTACGAGCAGTACTTC.

This clonotype was recorded at least ten times. V and J are TRBV28 and TRBJ2-5; D is ambiguous. Germline-derived CDR1 and CDR2 are MDHEN and SYDVKM. The CDR3 contains 11 residues. The V end lost 4 bases, the J end lost 7 bases, and 7 bases lay between the germline ends. This chain's CDR3 is CASSSDPTQYF. The CDR3, as DNA: TGTGCCAGCAGTTCTGACCCGACCCAGTACTTC.

A few counts support this clonotype. CDR3 region: CASSDSFGATDTQYF. CDR3 nucleotide sequence: TGTGCCAGCAGTGACTCGTTCGGGGCCACAGATACGCAGTATTTT. J is TRBJ2-3 and V is TRBV6-4; possibly TRBD1 or TRBD2 for D (5 bases each). The V and J ends lost 0 bases and 2 bases respectively, with 9 bases between them. Germline values: CDR1 MRHNA, CDR2 SNTAGT. This CDR3 region has 15 residues.

The chain carries TRBV7-3 and TRBJ2-6; D possibly corresponds to TRBD1 (6 bases). The CDR3 is 18 residues long. Trimming removed 0 bases from V and 3 bases from J, with 15 bases in between. Germline V CDR1 and CDR2: SGHTA, FQGTGA. CDR3: CASSLTGGLRGGANVLTF. Written as DNA, the CDR3 is TGTGCCAGCAGCTTAACTGGGGGCCTCCGGGGTGGGGCCAACGTCCTGACTTTC.

The chain combines TRBV6-1 with TRBJ2-4; D may match TRBD1 or TRBD2 (7 bases each). This CDR3 has 15 amino acids. Germline CDR1 reads MNHNS; CDR2 reads SASEGT. Trimming stripped 7 bases from V and 13 bases from J, with 26 bases between. The CDR3 coding sequence is TGTGCCAGCACCAGGGGGGGCTTTTACATTACGGAGCAGTACTTC. This codes for CASTRGGFYITEQYF.

V gene TRBV3-1 combines with J gene TRBJ2-7; D ambiguous. V was cut by 8 bases and J by 3 bases, with 17 bases left in between. This CDR3 has 14 amino acids. CDR1 and CDR2 (germline): LGHDT, YNNKEL (reference sequence). In nucleotides, the CDR3 is TGTGCCAGCCGCCTTAGGGTTAATCACTACGAGCAGTACTTC. Translation gives CASRLRVNHYEQYF.

This clonotype has just one count. The chain is built from TRBV9 and TRBJ2-7; TRBD1 matches 7 bases. The J call may be incorrect, as the DNA end agrees better with TRBJ2-5. Germline-derived CDR1 and CDR2 are SGDLS and YYNGEE. This CDR3 has 16 residues. This CDR3 is CASSVGHTSGGETQYF. The CDR3 DNA reads TGTGCCAGCAGCGTAGGGCACACTTCAGGGGGAGAGACCCAGTACTTC.